This passage covers 5 T cell receptor beta chains from one sample sequenced in a study of blood T cell repertoires in COVID-19. Clones were sequenced by immunoSEQ multiplex PCR, and TCRdb holds only the in-frame ones, with some missing. The table lists some 200,000 clones, 85% to 90% of them singletons. The sequencing input was PBMCs or T cells enriched from blood (not recorded which). These receptors were collected from a woman in her fifties or sixties in a cohort exposed to, infected with or recovered from COVID-19 (not recorded which).

The rearrangement uses TRBV11-2 and TRBJ1-1; D gene unclear. The CDR3 has 12 amino acids. Germline values: CDR1 SGHAT, CDR2 FQNNGV. V was trimmed by 3 bases and J by 7 bases, leaving 9 bases between them. Written as DNA, the CDR3 is TGTGCCAGCAGCTTTTTTTGGAGTGAAGCTTTCTTT. It translates to CASSFFWSEAFF.

The chain links TRBV24-1 to TRBJ1-1; D might be TRBD1 (5 bases). Trimming shortened V by 9 bases and J by 1 base, and 11 bases separated the two germline ends. The V gene's germline CDR1 is KGHDR and CDR2 SFDVKD. This CDR3 has 13 residues. Here the CDR3 reads CATGGGRNTEAFF. The CDR3 region has the DNA TGTGCCACCGGGGGGGGGAGGAACACTGAAGCTTTCTTT.

This clone was detected a few times. The V and J genes are TRBV12-1 and TRBJ2-2; no check of the table's D call, TRBD2, against the DNA was made. TRBV12-1 constitutes a pseudogene. The CDR3 spans 16 residues. The CDR3 reads CASSFGLALGAGELFF. The DNA for the CDR3 is TGTGCCAGCAGCTTCGGACTGGCTCTGGGCGCCGGGGAGCTGTTTTTT.

The chain employs TRBV4-3 and TRBJ2-5; TRBD1 matches 8 bases. V lost 4 bases and J lost 5; bases outside the gene matches: 6. CDR1 and CDR2 (germline): LGHNA, YSLEER. CDR3 length: 14 residues. The CDR3 reads CASSLRTGTETQYF. Written as DNA, the CDR3 is TGCGCCAGCAGCCTCCGGACAGGGACGGAGACCCAGTACTTC.

V and J are TRBV28 and TRBJ2-5; 7 nucleotides match TRBD2. Germline CDR1 and CDR2: MDHEN and SYDVKM. This CDR3 region has 13 residues. After removal of 7 bases from V and 5 bases from J, the junction contained 7 bases not matched to a gene. For the CDR3, the DNA is TGTGCCAGCATAGGGGCGGGGGAGGAGACCCAGTACTTC. As protein: CASIGAGEETQYF.